Listed here are 25 T cell receptor beta chains from one sample, sequenced in a study of blood T cell repertoires in COVID-19. This table comes from immunoSEQ multiplex PCR, and its TCRdb copy is limited to in-frame clones, with some not included. The sample carries roughly 520,000 clones, approximately 90% recorded once. The sample taken for sequencing was PBMCs or T cells enriched from blood (not recorded which). The receptor source for this set is a woman in her forties who had recovered from COVID-19.

The chain has TRBV10-3 and TRBJ2-1; 10 bases are shared with TRBD2. This CDR3 has 15 amino acids. V lost 1 base to trimming and J lost 7 bases; unmatched junction nucleotides: 4. Per the germline V gene, CDR1 is ENHRY and CDR2 is SYGVKD. The CDR3 DNA sequence: TGTGCCATCAGTGAGTTCTCTAGCGGGAGTAATGAGCAGTTCTTC. Amino acid sequence: CAISEFSSGSNEQFF.

V and J are TRBV7-9 and TRBJ2-5, with TRBD1 matching over 8 bases. CDR1 and CDR2 (germline): SEHNR, FQNEAQ (reference sequence). This CDR3 is built from 15 residues. The J segment lost 3 bases and the V segment lost 8 bases, leaving 11 bases of the junction unmatched. The CDR3 nucleotides are TGTGCCAGCGCGTGGGGACGACAGGGGAAAGAGACCCAGTACTTC. Translated, it gives CASAWGRQGKETQYF.

The chain links TRBV3-1 (or the pseudogene TRBV3-2) to TRBJ2-5; tentatively, D is TRBD1 (7 bases). This CDR3 has 15 amino acids. Trimming removed 2 bases at V and 0 bases at J, with 10 bases between. Germline values: CDR1 LGHDT, CDR2 YNNKEL (reference sequence). DNA for the CDR3: TGTGCCAGCAGCCAACGCGGGACAGACCAAGAGACCCAGTACTTC. Its protein product is CASSQRGTDQETQYF.

This clone occurred once. The chain joins TRBV10-1 to TRBJ2-1; 8 bases agree with TRBD2. The ends lost 5 bases at V and 6 bases at J; junction bases unmatched: 6. The CDR3 is 14 amino acids. Germline V lookup: CDR1 WNHNN, CDR2 SYGVQD (reference sequence). The CDR3 spells CASSSFSGVNEQFF. The CDR3 bases are TGCGCCAGCAGTTCCTTTAGCGGGGTCAATGAGCAGTTCTTC.

The gene calls are TRBV13 and TRBJ2-5, with TRBD2 matching 9 bases. The CDR3 is 20 amino acids. Germline lookup yields CDR1 PRHDT and CDR2 FYEKMQ (reference sequence). V gave up 4 bases and J gave up 4 bases; unmatched junction bases: 22. CDR3 in DNA: TGTGCCAGCAGCTCCCAGATCGAGCCGCGGGAGGGCCAGAGGCGAGAGACCCAGTACTTC. This codes for CASSSQIEPREGQRRETQYF.

This clone was recorded only once. The chain employs TRBV19 and TRBJ2-1; 8 nucleotides match TRBD2. The CDR3 totals 15 residues. Germline CDR1 reads LNHDA; CDR2 reads SQIVND (reference sequence). Germline trimming cut 9 bases from V and 7 bases from J; bases unmatched to any gene: 14. CDR3 region: CASALSGSGGNEQFF. Written as DNA, the CDR3 is TGTGCCAGCGCATTAAGCGGGAGCGGTGGAAATGAGCAGTTCTTC. The complete variable domain, with remaining parts taken from reference TRBV19 and TRBJ2-1, reads DGGITQSPKYLFRKEGQNVTLSCEQNLNHDAMYWYRQDPGQGLRLIYYSQIVNDFQKGDIAEGYSVSREKKESFPLTVTSAQKNPTAFYLCASALSGSGGNEQFFGPGTRLTVL.

The CDR3 reads CASSLLSFGGASYEQYF. The CDR3 nucleotides are TGTGCCAGCAGCTTACTAAGTTTCGGCGGGGCATCCTACGAGCAGTACTTC. J is TRBJ2-7 and V is TRBV7-6, with D perhaps TRBD2 (6 bases). The V end lost 2 bases, the J end lost 1 base, and 18 bases lay between the germline ends. The V gene's germline CDR1 is SGHVS and CDR2 FNYEAQ. This CDR3 has 17 amino acids.

This chain uses TRBV2 with TRBJ2-1; 10 nucleotides agree with TRBD2. Germline CDR1 SNHLY, CDR2 FYNNEI. The CDR3 spans 16 residues. The V segment lost 4 bases and the J segment 2 bases; nucleotides outside the gene matches: 5. The CDR3 coding sequence is TGTGCCAGCAGTGCACTAGCGGGAAGAACCTACAATGAGCAGTTCTTC. This gives the protein CASSALAGRTYNEQFF.

The chain has TRBV7-2 and TRBJ1-3, with 7 bases identical to TRBD1. With V trimmed by 5 bases and J by 4 bases, 5 bases remained unmatched. Germline CDR1 reads SGHTA; CDR2 reads FQGNSA. The CDR3 covers 14 residues. CDR3 sequence (DNA): TGTGCCAGCAGCCCACAGGGGACCGGAAACACCATATATTTT. As protein: CASSPQGTGNTIYF.

This chain links TRBV14 with TRBJ2-3; weak D call: TRBD2 (6 bases). Per the germline V gene, CDR1 is SGHDN and CDR2 is FVKESK. The CDR3 consists of 16 residues. V lost 2 bases to trimming and J lost 0 bases, with 12 bases between them. CDR3 nucleotide sequence: TGTGCCAGCAGCCAATTCGGGGGAAGGAGCACAGATACGCAGTATTTT. This gives the protein CASSQFGGRSTDTQYF.

The gene calls are TRBV11-2 and TRBJ1-1; D is perhaps TRBD1 (5 bases). Germline lookup yields CDR1 SGHAT and CDR2 FQNNGV. CDR3 length: 12 residues. V shed 6 bases and J shed 6 bases, with 11 bases lying between them. CDR3 sequence: CASSFTGSEAFF. The DNA for the CDR3 is TGTGCCAGCAGTTTCACAGGCTCTGAAGCTTTCTTT.

The chain employs TRBV27 and TRBJ2-7, with TRBD1 identical over 8 bases. The J segment lost 2 bases and the V segment lost 8 bases, leaving 8 bases of the junction unmatched. Germline CDR1 reads MNHEY; CDR2 reads SMNVEV (reference sequence). The CDR3 is made up of 14 amino acids. CDR3 nucleotides: TGTGCCAGCGGGGACGGGACAGGAGCCTACGAGCAGTACTTC. This codes for CASGDGTGAYEQYF.

The chain couples TRBV6-5 to TRBJ2-1; 7 positions agree with TRBD1. The V gene's germline CDR1 is MNHEY and CDR2 SVGAGI. The trim removed 0 bases at V and 7 bases at J, leaving 3 bases unmatched. The length of the CDR3 is 14 residues. Here the CDR3 reads CASSYSRTGNEQFF. The CDR3 DNA reads as TGTGCCAGCAGTTACTCACGGACAGGTAATGAGCAGTTCTTC.

The chain carries TRBV18 and TRBJ2-1, with TRBD1 identical over 7 bases. The ends lost 2 bases at V and 12 bases at J; junction bases unmatched: 7. The germline V gene has CDR1 KGHSH and CDR2 LQKENI. The CDR3 runs 13 residues. For the CDR3, the DNA is TGTGCCAGCTCACCAACGACAGGGTCCGTGCAGTTCTTC. Translated: CASSPTTGSVQFF.

The V and J genes are TRBV7-2 and TRBJ2-1, with no clear D. The germline CDR1 and CDR2 sequences are SGHTA and FQGNSA. The CDR3 sequence is 14 residues long. Trimming took 2 bases from V and 2 from J, leaving 7 bases between them. CDR3 sequence: CASSLSLAYNEQFF. The CDR3 DNA reads as TGTGCCAGCAGCTTAAGTCTAGCCTACAATGAGCAGTTCTTC.

The chain combines TRBV14 with TRBJ1-2; 8 bases fit TRBD1. V lost 4 bases to trimming and J lost 4 bases; unmatched junction nucleotides: 8. Germline CDR1 and CDR2: SGHDN and FVKESK. The CDR3 length is 15 residues. The CDR3 sequence: CASSRSGQGFYGYTF. The CDR3 region has the DNA TGTGCCAGCAGCCGATCCGGACAGGGCTTCTATGGCTACACCTTC.

In its sample, this clone was seen a few times. The chain recombines TRBV11-2 with TRBJ1-1; D is uncertain. V dropped 8 bases and J dropped 2 bases, with 9 bases sitting between them. The CDR3 covers 12 residues. The germline CDR1 and CDR2 sequences are SGHAT and FQNNGV. CDR3 residues: CASRLINTEAFF. Here the CDR3 DNA reads TGTGCCAGCCGACTGATAAACACTGAAGCTTTCTTT.

V usage is TRBV11-3 and J usage is TRBJ2-7; 9 nucleotides agree with TRBD2. CDR1 and CDR2 (germline): SGHNT, YENEEA. Trimming removed 2 bases from V and 0 bases from J; junction bases left unmatched: 5. This CDR3 is 16 amino acids long. The CDR3 loop is CASSLLAGAASYEQYF. For the CDR3, the DNA is TGTGCCAGCAGCTTATTAGCGGGGGCGGCCTCCTACGAGCAGTACTTC.

V usage is TRBV30 and J usage is TRBJ2-7; 8 nucleotides line up with TRBD1. The CDR3 has 13 residues. Germline trimming cut 2 bases from V and 3 bases from J; bases unmatched to any gene: 3. CDR1 is GTSNPN, CDR2 SVGIG, per germline (reference sequence). This CDR3 is CAWSLTGVYEQYF. The CDR3 DNA is TGTGCCTGGAGTTTGACAGGGGTCTACGAGCAGTACTTC.

The chain recombines TRBV3-1 (or the pseudogene TRBV3-2) with TRBJ2-3; weak D call: TRBD2 (5 bases). This CDR3 has 17 residues. V dropped 0 bases and J dropped 2 bases, with 15 bases sitting between them. Germline CDR1 and CDR2: LGHDT and YNNKEL (reference sequence). In DNA form, the CDR3 reads TGTGCCAGCAGCCAAGATTTTCGGAGGAACCCCACAGATACGCAGTATTTT. It yields the protein CASSQDFRRNPTDTQYF.

The rearrangement links TRBV2 to TRBJ2-5; 8 nucleotides match TRBD2. The CDR3 extends over 15 amino acids. The germline V gene has CDR1 SNHLY and CDR2 FYNNEI. V gave up 3 bases and J gave up 4 bases; unmatched junction bases: 7. The CDR3 protein is CASSDASGSGETQYF. The CDR3 DNA follows: TGTGCCAGCAGTGACGCCAGCGGGAGCGGAGAGACCCAGTACTTC.

The chain employs TRBV3-1 (or the pseudogene TRBV3-2) and TRBJ2-1; the D is unclear. CDR3 length: 16 residues. Deletions cut 4 bases from V and 0 bases from J, with 13 bases between. CDR1 and CDR2 from the germline V gene are LGHDT and YNNKEL (reference sequence). This CDR3 reads CASSPLRSSSYNEQFF. CDR3 sequence (DNA): TGTGCCAGCAGCCCTTTGCGGTCGAGCTCCTACAATGAGCAGTTCTTC.

The chain couples TRBV9 to TRBJ2-3; 8 bases are shared with TRBD1. This CDR3 contains 14 residues. The germline gives CDR1 SGDLS, CDR2 YYNGEE. Trimming removed 4 bases from V and 4 bases from J; junction bases left unmatched: 5. The chain's CDR3 is CASSYGQGADTQYF. The CDR3 coding sequence is TGTGCCAGCAGCTACGGACAGGGAGCAGATACGCAGTATTTT.

The chain recombines TRBV27 with TRBJ2-3; TRBD2 aligns across 9 bases. The J segment lost 2 bases and the V segment lost 4 bases, leaving 7 bases of the junction unmatched. Germline CDR1 reads MNHEY; CDR2 reads SMNVEV (reference sequence). The CDR3 is 16 residues long. The CDR3 DNA reads as TGTGCCAGCAGTTACGTAGCGGGAGCGCACACAGATACGCAGTATTTT. This gives the protein CASSYVAGAHTDTQYF.

This chain connects TRBV2 to TRBJ1-2, with TRBD1 matching over 9 bases. The CDR3 consists of 15 residues. Germline loops: CDR1 SNHLY, CDR2 FYNNEI. V was clipped by 5 bases and J by 8 bases; unmatched bases: 12. The CDR3 nucleotides read TGTGCCAGCAGTCCCGGGATACAGGGGGCGCGGGGCTACACCTTC. It codes for CASSPGIQGARGYTF.